The T cell receptor beta chain under discussion was sequenced for a study of cytomegalovirus exposure and HLA in healthy donors. This CDR3 contains 15 residues. V lost 3 bases, J lost 0 bases, and 5 bases stayed unmatched. Germline CDR1 SGHRS, CDR2 YFSETQ. PCR employed 60 Vbeta and 13 Jbeta primers. Repertoires were generated with immunoSEQ multiplex PCR, while TCRdb's copy carries only in-frame clones and drops some. The repertoire has fewer than 200,000 clones, over 70% of them found once; the top ten carry more than 1.5%. The gene calls are TRBV5-1 and TRBJ2-7, with 8 nucleotides matching TRBD1. Sequencing was done on a sample of PBMCs. The receptor's source is a man in his forties in good health and CMV-seropositive. DNA of the CDR3: TGCGCCAGCAGCTACCGACAGGGGAACTCCTACGAGCAGTACTTC. This codes for CASSYRQGNSYEQYF.